This TCR beta chain comes out of a study of T cell changes during pregnancy in multiple sclerosis. Germline V CDR1 and CDR2: SGHTS, YDEGEE. V gave up 0 bases and J gave up 2 bases, with 11 bases separating them. The CDR3 consists of 15 residues. Sequenced by immunoSEQ multiplex PCR; TCRdb stores in-frame clones only, minus some. The table lists 55,000 to 85,000 clones, around nine tenths of them singletons. The TCR sequence derives from a female donor with multiple sclerosis, enrolled in a pregnancy study. Sequences were derived from CD4+ T cells from peripheral blood mononuclear cells, sampled after pregnancy. The chain carries TRBV5-8 and TRBJ1-1, with D unresolved. The CDR3 spells CASSLEVSGNTEAFF. DNA of the CDR3: TGTGCCAGCAGCTTGGAGGTGTCGGGAAACACTGAAGCTTTCTTT.